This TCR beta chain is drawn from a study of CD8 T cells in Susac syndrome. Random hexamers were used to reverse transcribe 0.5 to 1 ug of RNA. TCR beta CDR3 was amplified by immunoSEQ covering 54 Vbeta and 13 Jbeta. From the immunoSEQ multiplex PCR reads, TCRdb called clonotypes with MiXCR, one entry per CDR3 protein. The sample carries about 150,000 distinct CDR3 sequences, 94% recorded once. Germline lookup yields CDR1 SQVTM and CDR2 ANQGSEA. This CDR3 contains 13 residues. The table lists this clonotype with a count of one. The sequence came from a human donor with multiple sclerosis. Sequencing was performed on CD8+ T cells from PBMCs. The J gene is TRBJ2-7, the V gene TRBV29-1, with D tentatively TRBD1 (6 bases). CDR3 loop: CSFRDTDSYEQYF. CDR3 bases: TGCAGTTTCCGGGACACCGACTCCTACGAGCAGTACTTC.